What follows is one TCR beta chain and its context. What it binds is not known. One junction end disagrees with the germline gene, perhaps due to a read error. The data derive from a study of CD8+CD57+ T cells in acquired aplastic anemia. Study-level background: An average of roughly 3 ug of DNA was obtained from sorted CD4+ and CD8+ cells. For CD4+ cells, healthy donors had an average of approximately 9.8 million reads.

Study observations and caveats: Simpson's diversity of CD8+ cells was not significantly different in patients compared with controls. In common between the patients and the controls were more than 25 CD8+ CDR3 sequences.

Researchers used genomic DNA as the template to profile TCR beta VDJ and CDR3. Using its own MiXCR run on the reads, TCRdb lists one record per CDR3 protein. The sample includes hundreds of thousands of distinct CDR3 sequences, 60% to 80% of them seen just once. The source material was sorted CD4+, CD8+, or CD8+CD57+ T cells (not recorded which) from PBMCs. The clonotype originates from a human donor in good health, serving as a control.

The CDR3 loop reads CATSFVAAGANVLTF. The CDR3 nucleotides read TGTGCCACCAGCTTTGTGGCAGCCGGCGCTAACGTCCTGACTTTC. The rearrangement links TRBV7-8 to TRBJ2-6, with no clear D. Germline loops: CDR1 SGHVS, CDR2 FQNEAQ. The CDR3 extends over 15 amino acids.